One and the same sample provided the 30 T cell receptor beta chains below, sequenced in a study of CD8 T cells in Susac syndrome. An amount of RNA that ranged from roughly 0.5 to 1 ug was reverse transcribed with random hexamers. TCRdb reprocessed the immunoSEQ multiplex PCR reads with MiXCR, giving one entry per CDR3 protein. Among about 180,000 distinct CDR3 sequences listed, roughly 94% were seen once. Input material: CD4+ T cells from PBMCs. All receptors come from a human donor with Susac syndrome.

The J gene is TRBJ1-1, the V gene TRBV11-2, with D tentatively TRBD1 (5 bases). The CDR3 consists of 16 residues. Per the germline V gene, CDR1 is SGHAT and CDR2 is FQNNGV. Trimming left V 5 bases short and J 6 bases short, with 22 bases between. The DNA for the CDR3 is TGTGCCAGCAGCCGTCGGGGCGAGACGGCCGTCGCTGAAGCTTTCTTT. This codes for CASSRRGETAVAEAFF.

This chain connects TRBV7-2 to TRBJ2-1; TRBD2 aligns across 12 bases. Germline CDR1 SGHTA, CDR2 FQGNSA. V gave up 4 bases and J gave up 16 bases; unmatched junction bases: 17. CDR3 size: 16 residues. CDR3 protein: CASSSKHETSGRSPFF. Here the CDR3 DNA reads TGTGCCAGCAGCTCTAAACACGAGACTAGCGGGAGAAGCCCCTTCTTC.

This clonotype was seen just once. In DNA, the CDR3 is TGCAGTGCGCCCCCCGGGGGGACAGATACGCAGTATTTT. Translating it yields CSAPPGGTDTQYF. The rearrangement joins TRBV20-1 to TRBJ2-3; 7 bases align to TRBD2. With 6 bases clipped from V and 3 bases from J, the junction kept 6 bases outside the gene matches. CDR1 DFQATT and CDR2 SNEGSKA come from the germline V gene (reference sequence). The CDR3 covers 13 residues.

The chain joins TRBV24-1 to TRBJ2-3; no firm D call. Per the germline V gene, CDR1 is KGHDR and CDR2 is SFDVKD. Trimming stripped 5 bases from V and 2 bases from J, with 10 bases between. This CDR3 has 14 amino acids. In DNA form, the CDR3 reads TGTGCCACCAGTGGAAAGGATTCCACAGATACGCAGTATTTT. Protein product: CATSGKDSTDTQYF.

The chain carries TRBV9 and TRBJ1-1; possibly TRBD1 for D (5 bases). V gave up 0 bases and J gave up 4 bases, with 10 bases separating them. CDR3 length equals 14 residues. Germline assignment: CDR1 SGDLS and CDR2 YYNGEE. The CDR3 spells CASSVDPGGTEAFF. For the CDR3, the DNA is TGTGCCAGCAGCGTAGACCCCGGGGGCACTGAAGCTTTCTTT.

The gene calls are TRBV6-1 and TRBJ1-4; 7 bases map to TRBD1. Germline CDR1 and CDR2: MNHNS and SASEGT. The CDR3 spans 16 residues. Trimming at V came to 6 bases and at J to 4 bases, leaving 11 bases not matched to a gene. The CDR3 DNA is TGTGCCAGCAGACCCTCCTCACAGGGGAGTAATGAAAAACTGTTTTTT. It specifies CASRPSSQGSNEKLFF.

The chain links TRBV30 to TRBJ2-4, with TRBD1 matching 7 bases. The CDR3 contains 13 residues. Trimming cost V 2 bases and J 8 bases; bases outside gene matches: 6. Germline V CDR1 and CDR2: GTSNPN, SVGIG (reference sequence). CDR3 sequence: CAWSSTGRDIQYF. CDR3 nucleotide sequence: TGTGCCTGGAGTTCGACAGGGCGGGACATTCAGTACTTC.

The V call is TRBV3-1, the J call TRBJ2-7, with 12 positions matching TRBD1. Germline CDR1 reads LGHDT; CDR2 reads YNNKEL (reference sequence). This CDR3 contains 14 residues. Trimming took 4 bases from V and 6 from J; bases not matched to a gene: 4. CDR3 loop: CASSLGTGGLEQYF. In nucleotides, the CDR3 is TGTGCCAGCAGCCTCGGGACAGGGGGCCTCGAGCAGTACTTC.

V usage is TRBV30 and J usage is TRBJ1-1, with D hard to call. The CDR3 totals 14 residues. Germline CDR1 GTSNPN, CDR2 SVGIG (reference sequence). V shed 0 bases and J shed 7 bases, with 15 bases lying between them. This chain's CDR3 is CAWSVRSGELEAFF. The CDR3 DNA follows: TGTGCCTGGAGTGTACGTTCCGGCGAACTTGAAGCTTTCTTT.

The CDR3 DNA reads as TGTGCCAGCAGCTCCGTTAAGGACGAGCAGTACTTC. Protein sequence: CASSSVKDEQYF. The chain employs TRBV11-2 and TRBJ2-7; the D is unclear. Germline V gives CDR1 SGHAT, CDR2 FQNNGV. The CDR3 runs 12 residues. V gave up 4 bases and J gave up 5 bases, with 9 bases separating them.

This chain connects TRBV12-3 or TRBV12-4 to TRBJ1-2; no clear D. The CDR3 contains 13 residues. V lost 6 bases, J lost 4 bases, and 12 bases lay in between. In DNA form, the CDR3 reads TGTGCCAGCAGCCCCGGGTCAGTCTATGGCTACACCTTC. This encodes CASSPGSVYGYTF.

The chain is built from TRBV4-3 and TRBJ2-4; a weak D match, TRBD2 (5 bases). Trimming took 1 base from V and 4 from J, leaving 8 bases between them. The CDR3 loop spans 14 amino acids. The germline gives CDR1 LGHNA, CDR2 YSLEER. The CDR3 DNA reads TGCGCCAGCAGCCAAGGGACTGGAAAAAACATTCAGTACTTC. The encoded protein is CASSQGTGKNIQYF.

The rearrangement joins TRBV24-1 to TRBJ1-5; D not resolved. V lost 4 bases and J lost 2, with 11 bases in between. The CDR3 covers 15 residues. CDR1 is KGHDR and CDR2 is SFDVKD in the germline V gene. The CDR3 nucleotides are TGTGCCACCAGTGACGGCCCCCGGGGCAATCAGCCCCAGCATTTT. Residues: CATSDGPRGNQPQHF.

CDR3 sequence (DNA): TGCAGTGCTAGAGCTCCCGGACAGGGCGGCGAGACCCAGTACTTC. It encodes CSARAPGQGGETQYF. The V call is TRBV20-1, the J call TRBJ2-5; 8 bases align to TRBD1. The germline CDR1 and CDR2 sequences are DFQATT and SNEGSKA (reference sequence). CDR3 size: 15 residues. V shed 1 base and J 5 bases; nucleotides not matched to a gene: 9.

This clonotype was observed a single time. V is TRBV10-3 and J is TRBJ2-7, with D possibly matching TRBD1 (6 bases). Germline CDR1 is ENHRY and CDR2 is SYGVKD. V lost 6 bases and J 2 bases, leaving 14 bases between the germline ends. The CDR3 has 14 residues. The CDR3 DNA reads TGTGCCATCAGGGGAACAGGGTCCCCCTACGAGCAGTACTTC. As protein: CAIRGTGSPYEQYF.

The V and J genes are TRBV7-2 and TRBJ2-7; 7 bases map to TRBD2. Germline V lookup: CDR1 SGHTA, CDR2 FQGNSA. V was clipped by 5 bases and J by 6 bases; unmatched bases: 10. The CDR3 is 14 amino acids. CDR3: CASSPLRSGTEQYF. DNA for the CDR3: TGTGCCAGCAGCCCTCTGAGGAGCGGGACCGAGCAGTACTTC.

CDR3 region: CASSHTGPHVETQYF. CDR3 coding DNA: TGTGCCAGCAGCCATACAGGGCCCCACGTCGAGACCCAGTACTTC. The J gene is TRBJ2-5, the V gene TRBV4-2, with D possibly being TRBD1 (6 bases). This CDR3 has 15 residues. With 3 bases removed from V and 5 bases from J, the gap between germline ends came to 16 bases. Germline values: CDR1 LGHNA, CDR2 YNFKEQ.

This rearrangement joins TRBV20-1 to TRBJ2-7; the match to TRBD2 covers 15 bases. The CDR3 is 16 amino acids. Losses at the gene ends were 2 bases for V and 5 bases for J; bases not matched to a gene: 7. The germline CDR1 and CDR2 sequences are DFQATT and SNEGSKA (reference sequence). CDR3 sequence: CSARRGTSGRQDEQYF. Written as DNA, the CDR3 is TGCAGTGCTAGAAGGGGGACTAGCGGGAGGCAGGACGAGCAGTACTTC.

The chain links TRBV19 to TRBJ1-2; D possibly corresponds to TRBD1 (5 bases). Germline V gives CDR1 LNHDA, CDR2 SQIVND (reference sequence). The CDR3 is 14 residues long. Trimming shortened V by 6 bases and J by 3 bases, and 14 bases separated the two germline ends. The CDR3: CASSRDPGDYGYTF. The CDR3 nucleotides read TGTGCCAGTAGCCGGGACCCCGGGGACTATGGCTACACCTTC.

V gene TRBV20-1 combines with J gene TRBJ2-7; D ambiguous. V gave up 3 bases and J gave up 2 bases, with 8 bases separating them. CDR1 is DFQATT and CDR2 is SNEGSKA in the germline V gene (reference sequence). The length of the CDR3 is 12 residues. The CDR3 sequence is CSARDQTYEQYF. The CDR3 region has the DNA TGCAGTGCTAGGGATCAGACCTACGAGCAGTACTTC.

The V call is TRBV7-2, the J call TRBJ2-6, with 7 bases identical to TRBD1. In germline, CDR1 is SGHTA, CDR2 FQGNSA. The CDR3 has 18 amino acids. Germline trimming cut 5 bases from V and 0 bases from J; bases unmatched to any gene: 10. The CDR3 spells CASSPRDSPSSGANVLTF. The DNA for the CDR3 is TGTGCCAGCAGCCCTAGGGACAGTCCTAGCTCTGGGGCCAACGTCCTGACTTTC.

The chain joins TRBV11-1 to TRBJ2-1, with 10 bases aligning to TRBD2. V lost 2 bases and J lost 12; bases outside the gene matches: 1. Germline CDR1 is SGHAT and CDR2 is FQDESV (reference sequence). The length of the CDR3 is 12 residues. The CDR3 here is CASSLIAGGQFF. The DNA of the CDR3 is TGTGCCAGCAGCTTAATAGCGGGGGGGCAGTTCTTC.

CDR3 sequence (DNA): TGTGCCAGCAGCCCCGGGACTAGCGGCGTGGATGAGCAGTTCTTC. This codes for CASSPGTSGVDEQFF. This rearrangement joins TRBV11-3 to TRBJ2-1, with 11 bases matching TRBD2. V was clipped by 5 bases and J by 8 bases; unmatched bases: 8. The V gene's germline CDR1 is SGHNT and CDR2 YENEEA. The CDR3 length is 15 residues.

The chain has TRBV11-2 and TRBJ2-3, with a possible D match to TRBD1 (6 bases). The CDR3 totals 16 residues. Deletions cut 5 bases from V and 4 bases from J, with 19 bases between. Germline loops: CDR1 SGHAT, CDR2 FQNNGV. CDR3 region: CASSPGVARFSDTQYF. In DNA form, the CDR3 reads TGTGCCAGCAGCCCAGGGGTAGCGAGATTCTCAGATACGCAGTATTTT.

The chain is built from TRBV20-1 and TRBJ2-7, with D hard to call. Trimming took 2 bases from V and 3 from J, leaving 8 bases between them. The length of the CDR3 is 12 residues. Looked up from germline, CDR1 is DFQATT and CDR2 is SNEGSKA (reference sequence). DNA for the CDR3: TGCAGTGCTAGACCGGACCGCTACGAGCAGTACTTC. Encoded protein: CSARPDRYEQYF.

V and J are TRBV10-3 and TRBJ1-1, with 7 bases fitting TRBD1. Looked up from germline, CDR1 is ENHRY and CDR2 is SYGVKD. This CDR3 has 13 amino acids. V shed 6 bases and J 7 bases; nucleotides not matched to a gene: 8. The CDR3 DNA reads as TGTGCCATCAGGACAGGGCCGAATATTGAAGCTTTCTTT. Protein product: CAIRTGPNIEAFF.

CDR3: CASSQADRHRQPQHF. The CDR3, as DNA: TGTGCCAGCAGCCAGGCGGACCGACATCGACAGCCCCAGCATTTT. The chain employs TRBV14 and TRBJ1-5; D not certain. Trimming removed 3 bases from V and 7 bases from J, with 16 bases in between. Germline V gives CDR1 SGHDN, CDR2 FVKESK. CDR3 length: 15 residues.

This chain links TRBV20-1 with TRBJ2-1; 8 nucleotides agree with TRBD2. Germline loops: CDR1 DFQATT, CDR2 SNEGSKA (reference sequence). The length of the CDR3 is 17 residues. After removal of 2 bases from V and 4 bases from J, the junction contained 13 bases not matched to a gene. Here the CDR3 reads CSARRPQDSGDYNEQFF. The CDR3 region has the DNA TGCAGTGCTAGACGACCGCAGGATAGCGGGGATTACAATGAGCAGTTCTTC.

The chain uses TRBV21-1 and TRBJ2-7; the D segment call TRBD2 is taken from the table without a DNA check. TRBV21-1 is tagged as a pseudogene. CDR3 length equals 17 residues. The CDR3 loop is CASSLPGLAGGPNEQYF. The CDR3 nucleotides read TGTGCCAGCAGCCTCCCGGGACTAGCGGGGGGGCCTAACGAGCAGTACTTC.

The chain employs TRBV9 and TRBJ2-3; TRBD2 agrees at 7 bases. Germline V gene sequence: CDR1 SGDLS, CDR2 YYNGEE. CDR3 length equals 14 residues. V shed 7 bases and J 2 bases; nucleotides not matched to a gene: 7. The DNA for the CDR3 is TGTGCCAGCGGGGCGGGAGACCACACAGATACGCAGTATTTT. It encodes CASGAGDHTDTQYF.